Given below is one T cell receptor (beta chain) in context. The antigen it recognizes is unknown. No base qualities exist here, and no much larger clone lies one base off it. The CDR3 covers 16 residues, taking in both the cysteine and the phenylalanine. Only CDR3 DNA is held: 48 bases, read in frame from base 1. CDR1 and CDR2, looked up from the germline V gene (reference sequence), are SEHNR and FQNEAQ. V and J lose 3 bases and 4 bases, and a span of 18 bases separates them. A MiSeq instrument was used for deep resolution sequencing, which targeted depths ranging from 1 in 1 million up to 1 in 200,000 T cells, with coverage averaging 10x for each clonotype. The immunoSEQ hsTCRB Kit was used to generate the TCR beta libraries. As for the original processing: ImmunoSEQ Data Assistant and ImmunoSEQ Analyzer were used for data analysis, and V, D and J genes were assigned according to IMGT definitions. Clonality, which ranges from 0 to 1, was calculated as one minus the normalized Shannon entropy of productive rearrangement frequencies. Public clonotype analysis was restricted to overrepresented clonotypes comprising at least 0.05% of each patient's repertoire. About a dozen age-matched healthy donor repertoires from immuneACCESS served as clonality controls. The table comes from immuneACCESS by way of TCRdb, which keeps in-frame sequences with V and J called. Part of the clones is missing from these tables; in studies checked, under half for an unresolved V gene and the rest for unknown reasons. The V and J calls and clone size come from that table; D and trimming were worked out from the DNA. The sample yields about 25,000 clones; around 74% were counted once. The top ten clonotypes cover 51% of the sample.

This sample is drawn from a study of cytotoxic CD8 clonotypes in ibrutinib-treated CLL listed by TCRdb under 2021. Some background on the complete study: The cohort had 11 relapsed/refractory and 15 treatment-naive patients; approximately 18 were IGHV unmutated. Every sample from remission and from progressive disease was obtained while the patients were still on ibrutinib. Samples at response were collected after a median of 12 months of treatment, with a range of about 6 to 36 months. On average, each sample yielded about 260,000 productive templates and around 98,000 productive rearrangements. Of the roughly 81 people in the trial, about two dozen had longitudinal samples available. Cryopreserved peripheral blood mononuclear cells were collected at three points: before therapy, at response, and at either sustained remission or disease progression. Responses were partial in some 24 patients and complete in 2; after median 68 months follow-up, 14 stayed in remission and some twelve progressed. The paper as a whole reports these results and caveats: Sampling times were not matched between patients in sustained remission and patients whose disease was progressing, and lymph node repertoires were not examined. Public clonotypes were found to be uncommon and were observed to contract or remain stable during treatment; the increase in clonality was shown to reflect expansion of private clonotypes at ibrutinib response. Baseline clonality was found to be higher than that of age-matched healthy donors and was strongly correlated with circulating CD8+ T-cell counts. Clonality increased at ibrutinib response, stayed stable in sustained remission, and fell back toward baseline at progression.

The sample's time point label is to be understood as: progressive disease on ibrutinib. For TCR beta library preparation, roughly 2 micrograms of genomic DNA were extracted from the cryopreserved PBMCs. Longitudinal blood samples from CLL patients on ibrutinib monotherapy were analyzed using high-throughput TCR beta sequencing. The patients took part in an open-label, single-center phase 2 trial of ibrutinib monotherapy. This clonotype originated in a human donor with chronic lymphocytic leukemia. This receptor chain uses TRBV7-9 and TRBJ1-2; a tentative D call is TRBD1 (5 bases match). The sequences come from PBMCs, collected at disease progression, from a patient treated with ibrutinib. The base sequence is TGTGCCAGCAGCTTCCCGTGGGACCCCAGTCCCTATGGCTACACCTTC. The encoded protein is CASSFPWDPSPYGYTF.